A single sample gave rise to the 9 T cell receptor beta chains below, sequenced in a study of T cell responses to AZD1222 COVID-19 vaccine. TCRdb's copy holds only in-frame clones and misses some; the assay was immunoSEQ multiplex PCR. The profile shows 59,000 or so clones, about 88% of them singletons. The sequences come from peripheral blood, collected on day 0 of AZD1222 vaccination. The origin of the receptors is an adult in good health.

The chain joins TRBV28 to TRBJ1-1; no reliable D call. Per the germline V gene, CDR1 is MDHEN and CDR2 is SYDVKM. The CDR3 has 12 residues. The V end lost 6 bases, the J end lost 7 bases, and 12 bases lay between the germline ends. CDR3: CASRRGLLEAFF. The CDR3 DNA follows: TGTGCCAGCAGACGAGGACTACTTGAAGCTTTCTTT.

This clone was picked up a small number of times. The rearrangement uses TRBV18 and TRBJ2-5; D may be TRBD1 (5 bases). The CDR3 has 14 amino acids. V lost 4 bases and J lost 1, with 10 bases in between. In germline, CDR1 is KGHSH, CDR2 LQKENI. The CDR3 DNA reads as TGTGCCAGCTCACTCCAAAGGGGCCAAGAGACCCAGTACTTC. Its protein is CASSLQRGQETQYF.

The chain employs TRBV10-3 and TRBJ1-1, with D perhaps matching TRBD1 (5 bases). Germline CDR1 and CDR2: ENHRY and SYGVKD. Trimming stripped 0 bases from V and 10 bases from J, with 9 bases between. The CDR3 runs to 12 residues. The CDR3 is CAISESTVIAFF. The CDR3 DNA follows: TGTGCCATCAGTGAGTCGACAGTTATAGCTTTCTTT.

The chain employs TRBV6-5 and TRBJ1-1, with 7 positions matching TRBD1. Germline V gene sequence: CDR1 MNHEY, CDR2 SVGAGI. V dropped 6 bases and J dropped 2; count of bases not matched to a gene: 9. The CDR3 is 15 residues long. CDR3 region: CASRITGAPNTEAFF. The CDR3 bases are TGTGCCAGCAGAATTACAGGGGCGCCAAACACTGAAGCTTTCTTT.

The rearrangement joins TRBV2 to TRBJ1-5; 9 bases line up with TRBD1. The germline gives CDR1 SNHLY, CDR2 FYNNEI. This CDR3 contains 15 residues. After removal of 7 bases from V and 3 bases from J, the junction contained 7 bases not matched to a gene. This CDR3 is CASNAGDRDNQPQHF. The CDR3 DNA reads TGTGCCAGCAACGCGGGGGACAGGGACAATCAGCCCCAGCATTTT.

The chain is built from TRBV5-6 and TRBJ1-3; D gene unclear. Germline CDR1 reads SGHDT; CDR2 reads YYEEEE. V lost 1 base and J lost 8, with 10 bases in between. The CDR3 spans 13 residues. CDR3: CASSLIGSDTIYF. CDR3 DNA sequence: TGTGCCAGCAGCTTGATCGGGAGTGACACCATATATTTT.

J is TRBJ1-4 and V is TRBV27; D may be TRBD1 (5 bases). The germline V gene encodes CDR1 MNHEY and CDR2 SMNVEV (reference sequence). The CDR3 sequence is 14 residues long. Trimming shortened V by 6 bases and J by 3 bases, and 11 bases separated the two germline ends. The CDR3 DNA reads TGTGCCAGCAGCCTAACGGGGGCTAATGAAAAACTGTTTTTT. It specifies CASSLTGANEKLFF. Together with reference TRBV27 and TRBJ1-4, the CDR3 gives the full variable domain: EAQVTQNPRYLITVTGKKLTVTCSQNMNHEYMSWYRQDPGLGLRQIYYSMNVEVTDKGDVPEGYKVSRKEKRNFPLILESPSPNQTSLYFCASSLTGANEKLFFGSGTQLSVL.

V is TRBV14 and J is TRBJ2-6; 12 bases align to TRBD1. The CDR3 is 18 amino acids. The V gene's germline CDR1 is SGHDN and CDR2 FVKESK. The V gene end was trimmed by 4 bases and the J gene end by 3 bases; junction bases not matched to a gene: 7. CDR3 protein: CASSPPGQGALGANVLTF. DNA of the CDR3: TGTGCCAGCAGCCCTCCGGGACAGGGGGCGCTTGGGGCCAACGTCCTGACTTTC.

The V and J genes are TRBV5-4 and TRBJ1-1, with a weak D call TRBD1 (5 bases). V shed 6 bases and J shed 4 bases, with 16 bases lying between them. CDR3 length: 14 residues. Germline V gives CDR1 SGHNT, CDR2 YYREEE (reference sequence). CDR3 amino acids: CASNYLGGFTEAFF. The CDR3 DNA reads as TGTGCCAGCAACTACCTTGGGGGGTTCACTGAAGCTTTCTTT. The whole variable domain, remainder taken from reference TRBV5-4 and TRBJ1-1, is ETGVTQSPTHLIKTRGQQVTLRCSSQSGHNTVSWYQQALGQGPQFIFQYYREEENGRGNFPPRFSGLQFPNYSSELNVNALELDDSALYLCASNYLGGFTEAFFGQGTRLTVV.